A single sample gave rise to the 4 T cell receptor beta chains below, sequenced in a study of response to subunit inactivated influenza vaccine. TCRdb ran MiXCR on the RT-PCR reads and lists one entry per CDR3 protein. This sample has 550,000 to 800,000 distinct CDR3 sequences, with around 16% found just once. Sequenced material: PBMCs from blood, taken about 13 days after vaccination. The receptors derive from a man between 50 and 59 years old who received an inactivated influenza vaccine.

This clonotype was seen a single time. V usage is TRBV11-3 and J usage is TRBJ2-1, with D perhaps TRBD2 (6 bases). CDR1 and CDR2 from the germline V gene are SGHNT and YENEEA. The CDR3 has 14 amino acids. Trimming took 6 bases from V and 4 from J, leaving 13 bases between them. The CDR3 nucleotides are TGTGCCAGCAGTCTGTCGGGGGAGTACAATGAGCAGTTCTTC. Translation: CASSLSGEYNEQFF.

There are a few counts of this clonotype. The rearrangement links TRBV5-1 to TRBJ2-1, with 10 nucleotides matching TRBD2. CDR3 length: 15 residues. J was trimmed by 7 bases and V by 5 bases; bases with no gene match: 9. The germline V gene encodes CDR1 SGHRS and CDR2 YFSETQ. CDR3 protein: CASSASGGAWNEQFF. The CDR3 DNA follows: TGCGCCAGCAGTGCGAGCGGGGGGGCCTGGAATGAGCAGTTCTTC.

Only a few counts were recorded for this clonotype. The CDR3 nucleotides read TGTGCCAGCAGTGAGCAGGCAGGGGGTAACTTGGAGACCCAGTACTTC. It translates to CASSEQAGGNLETQYF. The chain uses TRBV7-2 and TRBJ2-5, with TRBD1 matching 7 bases. The germline V gene encodes CDR1 SGHTA and CDR2 FQGNSA. J gave up 5 bases and V 6 bases, and 15 bases lay outside the gene matches. CDR3 size: 16 residues. The whole variable domain, filled in from reference TRBV7-2 and TRBJ2-5, reads GAGVSQSPSNKVTEKGKDVELRCDPISGHTALYWYRQSLGQGLEFLIYFQGNSAPDKSGLPSDRFSAERTGGSVSTLTIQRTQQEDSAVYLCASSEQAGGNLETQYFGPGTRLLVL.

The chain carries TRBV20-1 and TRBJ2-7; 14 positions agree with TRBD2. Germline-derived CDR1 and CDR2 are DFQATT and SNEGSKA (reference sequence). The CDR3 totals 16 residues. The V and J ends lost 5 bases and 0 bases, in that order; junction bases with no gene match: 6. The CDR3 DNA sequence: TGCAGTGCTGCCCCTGGGACTAGCGGGGGCTCCTACGAGCAGTACTTC. Its translation is CSAAPGTSGGSYEQYF.